Following are 28 T cell receptor beta chains from one sample sequenced in a study of T cells after yellow fever vaccination (dated by TCRdb to 2018 to 2020). The library was generated by 5' RACE. Instrument used: Illumina HiSeq 2500. TCRdb passed the public sequencing reads through fastp at Q25 and MiXCR, retaining productive beta sequences. A single entry per CDR3 protein holds the most common genes and DNA from its merged rows. This sample is represented by hundreds of thousands of distinct CDR3 sequences; about 13% of them were singletons. Together, the top ten hold around 15% of the sample. The treatment or condition label on this specimen signifies: live attenuated yellow fever vaccine strain. The sequences come from PBMCs, collected on the day of the yellow fever booster vaccination. These receptor sequences come from a man between 25 and 39 years old who received the YFV17D yellow fever vaccine.

This clonotype has a handful of counts. This CDR3 reads CATSDPGTGNQPQHF. The CDR3 DNA sequence: TGTGCCACCAGTGACCCCGGGACAGGAAATCAGCCCCAGCATTTT. This chain joins TRBV24-1 and TRBJ1-5; TRBD1 aligns across 8 bases. Germline CDR1 and CDR2: KGHDR and SFDVKD. V trimming: 4 bases; J trimming: 4 bases; junction bases outside the gene matches: 5. The CDR3 has 15 amino acids.

In the case of this clonotype: Since a much larger clone is just one base distant, this may be a read error. The gene calls are TRBV20-1 and TRBJ2-7; 8 positions agree with TRBD2. This CDR3 is built from 17 residues. Germline V gene data show CDR1 as DFQATT and CDR2 as SNEGSKA (reference sequence). The CDR3 DNA reads TGCTGTGCTAGAGATCGTCGTCTAGCGGGTAACACCTACGAGCAGTACTTC. This translates into CCARDRRLAGNTYEQYF.

In its sample, this clonotype was seen a few times. This sequence joins TRBV20-1 and TRBJ2-3; D gene unclear. Trimming removed 5 bases at V and 4 bases at J, with 13 bases between. Per the germline V gene, CDR1 is DFQATT and CDR2 is SNEGSKA (reference sequence). This CDR3 has 13 residues. The CDR3 DNA reads TGCAGTGCTGTGGAAGTGGTTCCAGATACGCAGTATTTT. Translating it yields CSAVEVVPDTQYF.

This clonotype came up a few times. The V gene is TRBV28, the J gene TRBJ2-7; 7 nucleotides agree with TRBD2. V was clipped by 3 bases and J by 4 bases; unmatched bases: 9. CDR3 length: 15 residues. The germline gives CDR1 MDHEN, CDR2 SYDVKM. CDR3: CASSFGAGEPYEQYF. In DNA, the CDR3 is TGTGCCAGCAGTTTCGGGGCGGGAGAACCTTACGAGCAGTACTTC.

The chain joins TRBV12-3 or TRBV12-4 to TRBJ2-7; the D gene could be TRBD1 or TRBD2 (7 bases each). V lost 6 bases and J lost 2, with 17 bases in between. The CDR3 runs 15 residues. CDR3 bases: TGTGCCAGCAGCCAGGGGGGGGACAGAACCTACGAGCAGTACTTC. Encoded protein: CASSQGGDRTYEQYF.

There are many counts of this clonotype. The rearrangement uses TRBV7-2 and TRBJ2-1, with D perhaps TRBD2 (5 bases). The CDR3 totals 15 residues. Per germline, CDR1 SGHTA and CDR2 FQGNSA. With 4 bases removed from V and 0 bases from J, the gap between germline ends came to 10 bases. The CDR3 DNA reads as TGTGCCAGCAGCTCCGGACTGAGCTCCTACAATGAGCAGTTCTTC. Residues: CASSSGLSSYNEQFF.

The rearrangement joins TRBV6-1 to TRBJ2-1; D is unclear. V was cut by 5 bases and J by 0 bases, with 17 bases left in between. CDR1 is MNHNS and CDR2 is SASEGT in the germline V gene. The CDR3 is made up of 17 amino acids. DNA of the CDR3: TGTGCCAGCAGTCCCACCATGAAACTAAGCTCCTACAATGAGCAGTTCTTC. Translating it yields CASSPTMKLSSYNEQFF.

V and J are TRBV7-2 and TRBJ2-5; 11 bases are a match to TRBD2. This CDR3 region has 17 residues. Trimming took 3 bases from V and 1 from J; bases not matched to a gene: 7. Looked up from germline, CDR1 is SGHTA and CDR2 is FQGNSA. The CDR3 loop reads CASSLYAGTSGQETQYF. For the CDR3, the DNA is TGTGCCAGCAGCTTGTATGCCGGGACTAGCGGCCAAGAGACCCAGTACTTC.

The V and J genes are TRBV7-9 and TRBJ2-7, with 9 bases aligning to TRBD1. The germline CDR1 and CDR2 sequences are SEHNR and FQNEAQ (reference sequence). The CDR3 is 16 residues long. J gave up 7 bases and V 5 bases, and 15 bases lay outside the gene matches. CDR3 sequence reads: CASSQPPRTGAREQYF. The CDR3 nucleotides are TGTGCCAGCAGCCAGCCCCCGAGGACAGGGGCTCGAGAGCAGTACTTC. Complete variable domain (other parts from reference TRBV7-9 and TRBJ2-7): DTGVSQNPRHKITKRGQNVTFRCDPISEHNRLYWYRQTLGQGPEFLTYFQNEAQLEKSRLLSDRFSAERPKGSFSTLEIQRTEQGDSAMYLCASSQPPRTGAREQYFGPGTRLTVT.

The chain employs TRBV20-1 and TRBJ1-1, with no clear D. V lost 1 base, J lost 1 base, and 10 bases lay in between. CDR1 DFQATT and CDR2 SNEGSKA come from the germline V gene (reference sequence). The CDR3 is made up of 14 amino acids. The CDR3 DNA follows: TGCAGTGCTAGAGGCCAGACGGGGAACACTGAAGCTTTCTTT. This codes for CSARGQTGNTEAFF.

The chain links TRBV12-3 or TRBV12-4 to TRBJ2-1, with 8 bases aligning to TRBD2. This CDR3 is built from 14 residues. V was pared by 8 bases and J by 4 bases, with 7 bases of the junction left unmatched. The CDR3 nucleotides are TGTGCCAGCGTTCTATTAGCGGGATACAATGAGCAGTTCTTC. Its protein is CASVLLAGYNEQFF.

V usage is TRBV7-9 and J usage is TRBJ2-7; D possibly corresponds to TRBD2 (5 bases). The CDR3 runs 11 residues. V shed 7 bases and J shed 12 bases, with 16 bases lying between them. CDR1 is SEHNR and CDR2 is FQNEAQ in the germline V gene (reference sequence). For the CDR3, the DNA is TGTGCCAGCATCACGTGGAGAGGGATGTACTTC. Its protein is CASITWRGMYF.

This clonotype was observed a handful of times. The chain has TRBV15 and TRBJ2-5; D is ambiguous. The germline V gene has CDR1 LNHNV and CDR2 YYDKDF (reference sequence). The CDR3 sequence is 12 residues long. V lost 1 base to trimming and J lost 4 bases, with 4 bases between them. The CDR3 DNA reads as TGTGCCACCAGCAGAGGGGCAGAGACCCAGTACTTC. Translated, it gives CATSRGAETQYF. The entire variable domain, with the rest obtained from reference TRBV15 and TRBJ2-5, is as follows: DAMVIQNPRYQVTQFGKPVTLSCSQTLNHNVMYWYQQKSSQAPKLLFHYYDKDFNNEADTPDNFQSRRPNTSFCFLDIRSPGLGDTAMYLCATSRGAETQYFGPGTRLLVL.

V gene TRBV7-2 combines with J gene TRBJ2-1; a weak D match, TRBD1 (5 bases). Germline V gene lookup returns CDR1 SGHTA and CDR2 FQGNSA. The CDR3 covers 15 residues. The V end was cut by 2 bases, the J end by 2 bases, with 10 bases between. The CDR3 loop reads CASSLSGLAYNEQFF. Written as DNA, the CDR3 is TGTGCCAGCAGCTTATCAGGGTTGGCCTACAATGAGCAGTTCTTC. The whole variable domain, remainder taken from reference TRBV7-2 and TRBJ2-1, is GAGVSQSPSNKVTEKGKDVELRCDPISGHTALYWYRQSLGQGLEFLIYFQGNSAPDKSGLPSDRFSAERTGGSVSTLTIQRTQQEDSAVYLCASSLSGLAYNEQFFGPGTRLTVL.

The rearrangement links TRBV7-2 to TRBJ2-2; tentatively, D is TRBD1 (5 bases). Looked up from germline, CDR1 is SGHTA and CDR2 is FQGNSA. This CDR3 is 13 amino acids long. V lost 7 bases and J lost 4, with 10 bases in between. This CDR3 is CASTSGRTGELFF. The CDR3 DNA is TGTGCCAGCACCTCAGGGCGCACCGGGGAGCTGTTTTTT.

The table lists this clonotype with a few counts. V and J are TRBV9 and TRBJ2-5, with D possibly matching TRBD2 (6 bases). The V end was cut by 4 bases, the J end by 4 bases, with 17 bases between. The CDR3 is 15 residues long. Germline CDR1 and CDR2: SGDLS and YYNGEE. CDR3 sequence: CASSLSGGAGETQYF. CDR3 in DNA: TGTGCCAGCAGCTTGAGCGGAGGGGCTGGAGAGACCCAGTACTTC.

This clonotype was seen ten or more times. The chain is built from TRBV2 and TRBJ2-4, with D possibly matching TRBD1 (5 bases). Trimming left V 4 bases short and J 6 bases short, with 16 bases between. The CDR3 spans 15 residues. Germline V lookup: CDR1 SNHLY, CDR2 FYNNEI. The CDR3 region has the DNA TGTGCCAGCAGTGGACAGAATCCAAACTTAAACATTCAGTACTTC. This encodes CASSGQNPNLNIQYF.

There are a few counts of this clonotype. The chain carries TRBV5-5 and TRBJ2-7, with D tentatively TRBD1 (6 bases). Germline V CDR1 and CDR2: SGHKS, YYEKEE (reference sequence). V shed 4 bases and J shed 2 bases, with 16 bases lying between them. The CDR3 runs 15 residues. CDR3 loop: CASSAIQRGTYEQYF. Here the CDR3 DNA reads TGTGCCAGCAGCGCTATCCAGAGGGGGACCTACGAGCAGTACTTC.

The rearrangement links TRBV5-1 to TRBJ2-7, with D hard to call. Trimming left V 4 bases short and J 2 bases short, with 19 bases between. The CDR3 is made up of 16 amino acids. Looked up from germline, CDR1 is SGHRS and CDR2 is YFSETQ. DNA for the CDR3: TGCGCCAGCAGCATTGGTGGTGGTCCCGGAACCTACGAGCAGTACTTC. Translation: CASSIGGGPGTYEQYF.

This clonotype appeared a few times. V is TRBV28 and J is TRBJ1-1; TRBD1 might be the D (6 bases). CDR1 MDHEN and CDR2 SYDVKM come from the germline V gene. CDR3 length equals 14 residues. Between the trimmed V and J ends, which lost 5 bases and 1 base, there was a span of 11 bases. The CDR3 DNA is TGTGCCAGCAGTCCGGGGGCCGCGAACACTGAAGCTTTCTTT. Encoded protein: CASSPGAANTEAFF. The full variable domain, rest sourced from reference TRBV28 and TRBJ1-1, is DVKVTQSSRYLVKRTGEKVFLECVQDMDHENMFWYRQDPGLGLRLIYFSYDVKMKEKGDIPEGYSVSREKKERFSLILESASTNQTSMYLCASSPGAANTEAFFGQGTRLTVV.

This clonotype was observed a few times. The CDR3 DNA is TGTGCCATCAGTGAGTCCGCTACTAGCGGGAGACTTCCCAGCTACGAGCAGTACTTC. This translates into CAISESATSGRLPSYEQYF. The chain links TRBV10-3 to TRBJ2-7; 11 nucleotides match TRBD2. This CDR3 comprises 19 residues. The V segment lost 0 bases and the J segment 3 bases; nucleotides outside the gene matches: 13. Germline lookup yields CDR1 ENHRY and CDR2 SYGVKD.

The V gene is TRBV29-1, the J gene TRBJ2-1, with TRBD2 matching over 9 bases. From germline, CDR1 is SQVTM and CDR2 ANQGSEA. The CDR3 totals 14 residues. The V and J ends lost 7 bases and 5 bases, in that order; junction bases with no gene match: 9. This CDR3 is CSARSSGRNNEQFF. The CDR3 DNA reads as TGCAGCGCCAGGAGTAGCGGGAGAAACAATGAGCAGTTCTTC.

Details on this clonotype: At one end the junction does not follow the germline gene, possibly because of a read error. The chain is built from TRBV3-1 and TRBJ2-1; D is unclear. CDR1 is LGHDT, CDR2 YNNKEL, per germline (reference sequence). The CDR3 has 13 amino acids. For the CDR3, the DNA is TGTGCCAGCAGCCCCGAAGCAGTGGGTGAGCGGTTCTTC. Protein sequence: CASSPEAVGERFF.

The chain links TRBV5-6 to TRBJ2-4; a weak D match, TRBD2 (7 bases). V lost 7 bases and J lost 0, with 20 bases in between. The CDR3 runs to 17 residues. Germline V CDR1 and CDR2: SGHDT, YYEEEE. The CDR3 DNA sequence: TGTGCCAGCTCGGACAGCCCTAGCGGCCCAGCCAAAAACATTCAGTACTTC. The encoded protein is CASSDSPSGPAKNIQYF.

V usage is TRBV10-3 and J usage is TRBJ2-7, with D possibly TRBD1 on 5 matching bases. CDR1 and CDR2 from the germline V gene are ENHRY and SYGVKD. Trimming took 5 bases from V and 6 from J, leaving 11 bases between them. The length of the CDR3 is 12 residues. The CDR3 loop is CAISPPGREQYF. The CDR3 bases are TGTGCCATCAGTCCCCCAGGGCGCGAGCAGTACTTC.

This clonotype turned up a few times. The J gene is TRBJ2-7, the V gene TRBV25-1, with 10 bases matching TRBD1. CDR1 MGHDK and CDR2 SYGVNS come from the germline V gene. The CDR3 loop spans 15 amino acids. Trimming at V came to 7 bases and at J to 4 bases, leaving 10 bases not matched to a gene. CDR3 in DNA: TGTGCCAGCACCAGAGGGACAGGGGCCCTATACGAGCAGTACTTC. It specifies CASTRGTGALYEQYF.

The chain links TRBV7-9 to TRBJ2-5; TRBD1 aligns across 11 bases. V shed 2 bases and J 5 bases; nucleotides not matched to a gene: 7. CDR1 is SEHNR and CDR2 is FQNEAQ in the germline V gene (reference sequence). The CDR3 is 16 amino acids. The DNA of the CDR3 is TGTGCCAGCAGCTTACCGGACAGGGGGCTTGACGAGACCCAGTACTTC. It translates to CASSLPDRGLDETQYF.

This clonotype turned up a few times. This sequence joins TRBV2 and TRBJ2-1; a possible D gene is TRBD2 (6 bases). The CDR3 has 14 amino acids. Germline V gives CDR1 SNHLY, CDR2 FYNNEI. V was clipped by 4 bases and J by 1 base, with 8 bases between them. The chain's CDR3 is CASSVLASYNEQFF. The CDR3 nucleotides read TGTGCCAGCAGTGTCCTAGCGTCCTACAATGAGCAGTTCTTC. Full variable domain (rest looked up from reference TRBV2 and TRBJ2-1): EPEVTQTPSHQVTQMGQEVILRCVPISNHLYFYWYRQILGQKVEFLVSFYNNEISEKSEIFDDQFSVERPDGSNFTLKIRSTKLEDSAMYFCASSVLASYNEQFFGPGTRLTVL.